The following is a TCR beta chain sequence with its context. This clone was seen a handful of times. This receptor's antigen is unknown. No quality values exist for individual bases; no much larger clone is one base distant. TCRbeta CDR3 regions were amplified from genomic DNA by means of the immunoSEQ Assay, a bias-controlled multiplex PCR. The study's processing was this. The number of nucleated cells in each sample was estimated by amplification of reference gene primers within the assay. To quantify the absolute abundance of each unique TCRbeta CDR3 rearrangement, sequence reads were collapsed and filtered. Productive Simpson clonality was computed per sample as the square root of Simpson's diversity index over productive rearrangements. TCRdb obtained this table from immuneACCESS and retained in-frame rearrangements with V and J assigned. These tables miss some clones; where compared with another copy, unresolved V genes account for less than half of the shortfall, and the remainder is unexplained. V and J calls plus clone size are reproduced from that table; the DNA served to infer D and trimming. The sample table records 250,000 to 350,000 clones; approximately 90% of these occur just once. The leading ten clones occupy around 1.1% of the sample.

The record originates from a study of blood T cell repertoires in COVID-19 (dated by TCRdb to about 2020). Concerning the study at large: Collaborator samples came from the United States, Italy and Spain and covered acute and convalescent phases of COVID-19. The prospective study material was composed of cDNA or gDNA derived from T cells, B-cell-depleted T cells, or PBMCs. The dataset comprised deeply sampled blood TCRbeta repertoires from subjects exposed to, actively infected with, or recovered from COVID-19. The repertoires were released in a freely available public database intended as a resource for research on the immune response to SARS-CoV-2. The samples were drawn from the first 160 participants of the ongoing ImmuneRACE study and from about 1,200 subjects provided by 6 global collaborators. Sample metadata almost always included a de-identified subject ID, COVID-19 status, age in years and sex. Where HLA class I and class II types were available, the types were taken from metadata supplied by the sample provider, not from assay-based typing. Results and caveats for the whole study, not just this receptor: Clinical and demographic metadata were provided uncurated, with the amount varying by source and participant.

Participants in the prospective study were aged about 18 to 90 years, lived in about two dozen United States geographic areas, and enrolled through a virtual design. In the prospective study, participants were assigned to cohorts based on the clinical history participants reported in a screening survey and a study questionnaire. Recovered participants in ImmuneRACE Cohort 3 were defined as having two consecutive negative NP/OP PCR tests, clearance from a healthcare professional, or resolution of symptoms. Mobile phlebotomists in the prospective study collected whole blood, serum and a nasopharyngeal or oropharyngeal swab from every participant. Participants in the prospective study had the option to provide additional blood draws and questionnaires over a roughly 2-month period. Blood samples from the prospective study were shipped frozen or at room temperature prior to DNA extraction. The germline V gene sets CDR1 to KGHSH and CDR2 to LQKENI. The CDR3 spans 16 residues, from the cysteine through the phenylalanine. The read is trimmed to its CDR3 DNA, 48 bases read in frame from base 1. V is reduced by 5 bases and J by 0 bases, leaving a spacing of 14 bases between them.

The sequence was obtained from a woman aged 25 to 39 who had recovered from COVID-19. The sequenced sample consisted of PBMCs or T cells enriched from blood (not recorded which). The rearranged chain carries TRBV18 and TRBJ1-3; perhaps TRBD1 is the D gene, with 5 bases matching. This receptor has the CDR3 CASSAGQASSGNTIYF. The bases read TGTGCCAGCTCAGCCGGACAAGCCAGCTCTGGAAACACCATATATTTT.